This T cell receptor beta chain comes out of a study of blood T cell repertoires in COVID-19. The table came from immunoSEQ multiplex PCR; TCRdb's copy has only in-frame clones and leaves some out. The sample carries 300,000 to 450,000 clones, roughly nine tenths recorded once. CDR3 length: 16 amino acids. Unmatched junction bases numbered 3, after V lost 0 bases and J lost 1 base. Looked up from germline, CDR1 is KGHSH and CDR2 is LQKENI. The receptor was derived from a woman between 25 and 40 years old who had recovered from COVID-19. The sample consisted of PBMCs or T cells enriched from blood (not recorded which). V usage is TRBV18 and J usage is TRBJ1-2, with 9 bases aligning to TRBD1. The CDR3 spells CASSPPDRGLNYGYTF. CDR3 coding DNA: TGTGCCAGCTCACCACCGGACAGGGGACTTAACTATGGCTACACCTTC.